This TCR beta chain was sequenced during a study of T-cell reconstitution after alpha-beta-depleted transplantation in children listed by TCRdb under 2016. With respect to the entire study: Using TCR repertoire profiling, the study followed T-cell immune reconstitution in a quantitative way in children after TCRalphabeta/CD19-depleted allogeneic hematopoietic cell transplantation.

The method was PCR. Sequencing was performed on an Illumina HiSeq 2500. TCR library preparation used molecular barcoding, with unique molecular identifiers applied to normalize quantification of the TCRbeta repertoire. TCRdb took the public reads, trimmed them with fastp at Q25, ran MiXCR for clone calling and kept in-frame beta chains. Rows matching on CDR3 protein sequence are summarized as one entry with the most common DNA and genes. The sample profile shows hundreds of thousands of distinct CDR3 sequences; over 15% of them were found once. In total, the top ten clones hold 1.1% of the sample. The cysteine opens and the phenylalanine closes a CDR3 of 14 amino acids. This entry keeps only the CDR3 DNA: 42 bases, framed from base 1. Sequences SQVTM (CDR1) and ANQGSEA (CDR2) are obtained from the germline V gene. Trimming removed 6 bases from V and 4 bases from J; the gene matches leave 11 bases unexplained.

There are a few counts of this clonotype. Its antigen remains undetermined. Base quality data are lacking; no much larger clone is found one base away. The receptor was derived from a human donor who donated a stem cell graft to a child with acute myeloid leukemia. Sequenced here: PBMCs from the stem cell graft donor, sampled from the stem cell graft. The rearranged segments are TRBV29-1 and TRBJ2-5, with TRBD1 identical over 7 junction bases. For the CDR3, the sequence is CSVTLQGWLETQYF. The bases read TGCAGCGTGACATTACAGGGGTGGCTAGAGACCCAGTACTTC.